These 2 T cell receptor beta chains originate from one sample sequenced in a study of identical twins. TCRdb fed the 5' RACE reads into MiXCR, producing one record per CDR3 protein. Here the sample spans about 1.7 million distinct CDR3 sequences, around 33% being singletons. Input material: cord blood. These receptors were taken from a newborn girl in good health.

This chain links TRBV5-1 with TRBJ2-1; D is undetermined. The CDR3 runs 15 residues. V lost 2 bases to trimming and J lost 0 bases, with 9 bases between them. Germline V lookup: CDR1 SGHRS, CDR2 YFSETQ. CDR3 nucleotide sequence: TGCGCCAGCAGCTTTGAGCCCCGCTCCTACAATGAGCAGTTCTTC. Its translation is CASSFEPRSYNEQFF.

The rearrangement uses TRBV10-2 and TRBJ2-3; no clear D. The CDR3 is made up of 15 amino acids. V dropped 2 bases and J dropped 2 bases, with 11 bases sitting between them. The V gene's germline CDR1 is WSHSY and CDR2 SAAADI. CDR3 amino acids: CASSENGRPTDTQYF. The DNA for the CDR3 is TGCGCCAGCAGTGAGAACGGTAGACCCACAGATACGCAGTATTTT.